Presented here are 9 T cell receptor beta chains from one specimen sequenced in a study of blood T cell repertoires in COVID-19. The assay was immunoSEQ multiplex PCR, and TCRdb's table has in-frame clones only and misses some. Here the sample spans about 380,000 clones, around 85% being singletons. The sequenced material came from peripheral blood. These receptors all come from a woman aged 18-30 years with acute or convalescent COVID-19.

The V and J genes are TRBV4-1 and TRBJ2-3, with TRBD2 identical over 13 bases. Germline CDR1 MGHRA, CDR2 YSYEKL. The CDR3 is 17 amino acids. Unmatched junction bases numbered 6, after V lost 0 bases and J lost 6 bases. DNA of the CDR3: TGCGCCAGCAGCCAAGATAGGACTAGCGGGAGTACGGATACGCAGTATTTT. Translating gives CASSQDRTSGSTDTQYF.

This rearrangement joins TRBV9 to TRBJ2-1; perhaps TRBD2 as D (5 bases). From germline, CDR1 is SGDLS and CDR2 YYNGEE. V shed 3 bases and J shed 4 bases, with 8 bases lying between them. The CDR3 covers 13 residues. CDR3 loop: CASSAGEYNEQFF. CDR3 in DNA: TGTGCCAGCAGCGCCGGGGAATACAATGAGCAGTTCTTC.

This clone came up once. The rearrangement uses TRBV27 and TRBJ1-6; 7 nucleotides line up with TRBD1. Germline assignment: CDR1 MNHEY and CDR2 SMNVEV (reference sequence). J gave up 7 bases and V 9 bases, and 24 bases lay outside the gene matches. The length of the CDR3 is 19 residues. CDR3 amino acids: CARIPLTNRQGVINSPLHF. DNA of the CDR3: TGTGCCAGGATCCCTCTAACTAACCGACAGGGAGTTATAAATTCACCCCTCCACTTT.

This clone was counted once. V usage is TRBV9 and J usage is TRBJ1-5, with D perhaps TRBD1 (6 bases). This CDR3 region has 16 residues. CDR1 is SGDLS and CDR2 is YYNGEE in the germline V gene. Trimming removed 0 bases from V and 1 base from J, with 11 bases in between. The CDR3 loop reads CASSVGGGGSNQPQHF. CDR3 sequence (DNA): TGTGCCAGCAGCGTAGGAGGGGGAGGGAGCAATCAGCCCCAGCATTTT.

This chain joins TRBV5-8 and TRBJ1-2; D perhaps matches TRBD1 (5 bases). Germline CDR1 and CDR2: SGHTS and YDEGEE. The CDR3 sequence is 12 residues long. Trimming removed 4 bases from V and 5 bases from J, with 9 bases in between. In nucleotides, the CDR3 is TGTGCCAGCAGCGGAAGGGGATATGGCTACACCTTC. Its protein product is CASSGRGYGYTF.

The rearrangement uses TRBV7-9 and TRBJ1-3; a possible D gene is TRBD1 (6 bases). V lost 5 bases to trimming and J lost 8 bases, with 16 bases between them. The CDR3 extends over 14 amino acids. The germline V gene has CDR1 SEHNR and CDR2 FQNEAQ (reference sequence). CDR3 sequence: CASSQGYRDHTIYF. CDR3 coding DNA: TGTGCCAGCAGCCAAGGCTACAGGGATCACACCATATATTTT.

The chain uses TRBV28 and TRBJ1-2; D is possibly TRBD1 (6 bases). The V gene's germline CDR1 is MDHEN and CDR2 SYDVKM. There are 12 residues in the CDR3. With 6 bases removed from V and 5 bases from J, the gap between germline ends came to 10 bases. The CDR3 DNA sequence: TGTGCCAGCAGCTCAGGGGAATATGGCTACACCTTC. It specifies CASSSGEYGYTF.

This chain uses TRBV24-1 with TRBJ1-1; no reliable D call. V lost 4 bases and J 0 bases, leaving 8 bases between the germline ends. Germline V gene sequence: CDR1 KGHDR, CDR2 SFDVKD. This CDR3 is built from 14 residues. The CDR3 reads CATSDGSMNTEAFF. The CDR3 DNA reads as TGTGCCACCAGTGACGGGTCCATGAACACTGAAGCTTTCTTT.

This chain links TRBV18 with TRBJ2-7; D is unclear. This CDR3 region has 14 residues. CDR1 is KGHSH and CDR2 is LQKENI in the germline V gene. Trimming took off 3 bases at V and 2 bases at J, with 11 bases between the two ends. CDR3 region: CASSPATQTYEQYF. Here the CDR3 DNA reads TGTGCCAGCTCACCTGCGACTCAGACCTACGAGCAGTACTTC.